Listed here are 24 T cell receptor beta chains from one sample, sequenced in a study of vaccination and CD4 T cells after COVID-19. The antigens these receptors bind are not known. An Oncomine TCR Beta short-read assay was used to sequence the DNA from cultured CD4+ T cells. TCRdb analysed the PCR reads with MiXCR anew, one entry per CDR3 protein. This table holds approximately 17,000 distinct CDR3 sequences, 45% to 65% found once. Indicated treatment: roughly 10-day PBMC culture with coronavirus spike peptide pools or control peptides (ViraFEST assay). Sample: CD4+ T cells from blood, cultured in vitro. Receptor source: a human donor who had recovered from COVID-19.

This rearrangement joins TRBV4-1 to TRBJ2-3; maybe TRBD1 (6 bases). The CDR3 length is 17 residues. Germline CDR1 and CDR2: MGHRA and YSYEKL. The V gene lost 1 base and the J gene lost 0 bases, with 14 bases spanning the gap. CDR3 nucleotides: TGCGCCAGCAGCCAAGGGCCGACAGGCCGTAGCACAGATACGCAGTATTTT. Translation: CASSQGPTGRSTDTQYF.

The sample holds a few counts of this clonotype. The chain employs TRBV7-2 and TRBJ2-7, with D hard to call. Germline lookup yields CDR1 SGHTA and CDR2 FQGNSA. Trimming took off 1 base at V and 5 bases at J, with 15 bases between the two ends. CDR3 size: 15 residues. CDR3 nucleotide sequence: TGTGCCAGCAGCTTAGTTTCCCTAGATGGCCACGAGCAGTACTTC. Encoded protein: CASSLVSLDGHEQYF. Supplemented by reference TRBV7-2 and TRBJ2-7, the full variable domain reads GAGVSQSPSNKVTEKGKDVELRCDPISGHTALYWYRQSLGQGLEFLIYFQGNSAPDKSGLPSDRFSAERTGGSVSTLTIQRTQQEDSAVYLCASSLVSLDGHEQYFGPGTRLTVT.

This chain uses TRBV27 with TRBJ1-1, with 8 bases fitting TRBD1. CDR3 length equals 12 residues. V lost 4 bases and J lost 11; bases outside the gene matches: 6. Germline V CDR1 and CDR2: MNHEY, SMNVEV (reference sequence). This CDR3 reads CASSYAGGRAFF. The CDR3 nucleotides read TGTGCCAGCAGTTACGCAGGGGGCCGGGCTTTCTTT.

The sample holds one count of this clonotype. The chain links TRBV21-1 to TRBJ2-5; the table gives TRBD2 as D, unverified against the DNA. TRBV21-1 is assigned pseudogene status. The CDR3 has 15 residues. In DNA, the CDR3 is TGTGCCAGCAGCAATGAAAGCGGGACCCAAGAGACCCAGTACTTC. This translates into CASSNESGTQETQYF.

V gene TRBV7-9 combines with J gene TRBJ2-1; 7 bases fit TRBD2. Losses at the gene ends were 3 bases for V and 2 bases for J; bases not matched to a gene: 4. The CDR3 contains 15 residues. Per the germline V gene, CDR1 is SEHNR and CDR2 is FQNEAQ (reference sequence). The CDR3 nucleotides read TGTGCCAGCAGCTTCGGGGCGGGAGCCTACAATGAGCAGTTCTTC. Its protein product is CASSFGAGAYNEQFF.

The chain employs TRBV7-2 and TRBJ1-1; D not certain. Looked up from germline, CDR1 is SGHTA and CDR2 is FQGNSA. V gave up 5 bases and J gave up 0 bases, with 7 bases separating them. The CDR3 spans 13 residues. CDR3 nucleotides: TGTGCCAGCAGCCCTCAAATGAACACTGAAGCTTTCTTT. This sequence encodes CASSPQMNTEAFF.

This clonotype occurred once. The chain recombines TRBV5-6 with TRBJ2-5; D call uncertain. The ends were cut back, 4 bases at V and 2 bases at J, with 12 bases in the middle. The germline V gene has CDR1 SGHDT and CDR2 YYEEEE. The CDR3 has 14 amino acids. CDR3 in DNA: TGTGCCAGCAGCCTGCACAGAATTCAAGAGACCCAGTACTTC. This encodes CASSLHRIQETQYF.

This clonotype was counted between two and nine times. The chain uses TRBV20-1 and TRBJ1-2; a weak D match, TRBD1 (5 bases). Per germline, CDR1 DFQATT and CDR2 SNEGSKA (reference sequence). Trimming took off 2 bases at V and 5 bases at J, with 18 bases between the two ends. The CDR3 extends over 15 amino acids. As DNA, the CDR3 is TGCAGTGCTAGAACAAGGACCGGGACGGAATATGGCTACACCTTC. It codes for CSARTRTGTEYGYTF.

V gene TRBV7-9 combines with J gene TRBJ2-2; D is ambiguous. The ends were cut back, 2 bases at V and 7 bases at J, with 8 bases in the middle. This CDR3 region has 13 residues. Germline loops: CDR1 SEHNR, CDR2 FQNEAQ (reference sequence). The CDR3 region has the DNA TGTGCCAGCAGCTTACTCGCGGACGGGGAGCTGTTTTTT. It translates to CASSLLADGELFF.

J is TRBJ1-5 and V is TRBV20-1; D might be TRBD1 (6 bases). The germline V gene has CDR1 DFQATT and CDR2 SNEGSKA (reference sequence). V gave up 1 base and J gave up 5 bases, with 12 bases separating them. CDR3 length: 14 amino acids. As DNA, the CDR3 is TGCAGTGCTAGAGCCACGACAGGAGATCAGCCCCAGCATTTT. Protein sequence: CSARATTGDQPQHF.

This clonotype was counted a few times. The V and J genes are TRBV4-3 and TRBJ2-5; the D gene is possibly TRBD1 (6 bases). CDR3 length equals 15 residues. V lost 4 bases and J 4 bases, leaving 16 bases between the germline ends. The V gene's germline CDR1 is LGHNA and CDR2 YSLEER. The DNA for the CDR3 is TGCGCCAGCAGCCTTGGAAACGCCAGGGGAGAGACCCAGTACTTC. Translated, it gives CASSLGNARGETQYF.

This clonotype was counted between two and nine times. The CDR3 sequence: CASSRSSSPIWTQYF. The CDR3 DNA reads TGTGCCAGCAGCCGCTCATCTAGCCCTATTTGGACCCAGTACTTC. The chain joins TRBV7-6 to TRBJ2-5; tentative D call: TRBD2 (5 bases). The CDR3 sequence is 15 residues long. V was trimmed by 5 bases and J by 7 bases, leaving 20 bases between them. The V gene's germline CDR1 is SGHVS and CDR2 FNYEAQ.

This clonotype was detected only a few times. The chain employs TRBV20-1 and TRBJ1-2; 7 bases line up with TRBD1. Germline assignment: CDR1 DFQATT and CDR2 SNEGSKA (reference sequence). This CDR3 has 15 residues. V trimming: 3 bases; J trimming: 7 bases; junction bases outside the gene matches: 14. CDR3 in amino acids: CSARSEGAALGGYTF. CDR3 sequence (DNA): TGCAGTGCTAGGTCAGAGGGGGCAGCACTTGGTGGCTACACCTTC.

This clonotype was picked up a small number of times. V gene TRBV5-1 combines with J gene TRBJ1-1, with TRBD1 matching 8 bases. Trimming cost V 4 bases and J 7 bases; bases outside gene matches: 3. This CDR3 region has 12 residues. Germline V gives CDR1 SGHRS, CDR2 YFSETQ. The CDR3 here is CASSRGTGEAFF. The CDR3 DNA reads as TGCGCCAGCAGCAGAGGGACAGGTGAAGCTTTCTTT. Using reference TRBV5-1 and TRBJ1-1 for the parts outside the CDR3, the full variable domain is KAGVTQTPRYLIKTRGQQVTLSCSPISGHRSVSWYQQTPGQGLQFLFEYFSETQRNKGNFPGRFSGRQFSNSRSEMNVSTLELGDSALYLCASSRGTGEAFFGQGTRLTVV.

The rearrangement joins TRBV7-9 to TRBJ1-2; D is perhaps TRBD1 (6 bases). Trimming took off 2 bases at V and 8 bases at J, with 15 bases between the two ends. This CDR3 region has 14 residues. In germline, CDR1 is SEHNR, CDR2 FQNEAQ (reference sequence). The CDR3 loop reads CASSLMQGRVGYTF. CDR3 bases: TGTGCCAGCAGCTTAATGCAGGGGCGGGTAGGCTACACCTTC. The whole variable domain, filled in from reference TRBV7-9 and TRBJ1-2, reads DTGVSQNPRHKITKRGQNVTFRCDPISEHNRLYWYRQTLGQGPEFLTYFQNEAQLEKSRLLSDRFSAERPKGSFSTLEIQRTEQGDSAMYLCASSLMQGRVGYTFGSGTRLTVV.

V usage is TRBV20-1 and J usage is TRBJ1-2; no clear D gene. Germline V gene data show CDR1 as DFQATT and CDR2 as SNEGSKA (reference sequence). CDR3 length equals 13 residues. The V gene lost 5 bases and the J gene lost 2 bases, with 12 bases spanning the gap. CDR3 coding DNA: TGCAGTGCTGCCCGGGAGGGAAACTATGGCTACACCTTC. This sequence encodes CSAAREGNYGYTF.

V gene TRBV7-2 combines with J gene TRBJ1-1; the D gene is possibly TRBD1 (5 bases). Germline assignment: CDR1 SGHTA and CDR2 FQGNSA. Trimming took off 5 bases at V and 7 bases at J, with 17 bases between the two ends. This CDR3 contains 14 residues. The CDR3 is CASSHIRDGGEAFF. The CDR3 DNA reads as TGTGCCAGCAGCCATATCCGGGACGGCGGTGAAGCTTTCTTT.

The sample holds a few counts of this clonotype. This chain joins TRBV20-1 and TRBJ2-3; 10 positions match TRBD2. The CDR3 contains 16 residues. Germline V gene sequence: CDR1 DFQATT, CDR2 SNEGSKA (reference sequence). The junction had 6 bases not matched to a gene; V was cut back by 2 bases and J by 1 base. For the CDR3, the DNA is TGCAGTGCTAGATCCCTGGGGACTAGCGGCACAGATACGCAGTATTTT. Its protein product is CSARSLGTSGTDTQYF.

The chain joins TRBV24-1 to TRBJ2-3, with 9 bases identical to TRBD2. This CDR3 has 14 residues. The junction had 6 bases not matched to a gene; V was cut back by 10 bases and J by 2 bases. Germline assignment: CDR1 KGHDR and CDR2 SFDVKD. The CDR3 coding sequence is TGTGCCACTTCACTAGCGGGCAACACAGATACGCAGTATTTT. This translates into CATSLAGNTDTQYF.

The V call is TRBV24-1, the J call TRBJ2-7; D might be TRBD1 (5 bases). The CDR3 has 14 residues. CDR1 is KGHDR and CDR2 is SFDVKD in the germline V gene. V was pared by 3 bases and J by 3 bases, with 11 bases between. The CDR3 region is CATSDRRANYEQYF. CDR3 DNA sequence: TGTGCCACCAGTGATCGCAGGGCAAACTACGAGCAGTACTTC.

This clonotype was observed a few times. This chain connects TRBV20-1 to TRBJ2-3, with D possibly TRBD2 on 5 matching bases. Germline V gene data show CDR1 as DFQATT and CDR2 as SNEGSKA (reference sequence). V lost 0 bases and J 5 bases, leaving 9 bases between the germline ends. This CDR3 is built from 13 residues. CDR3 in amino acids: CSARERAVDTQYF. The CDR3 DNA sequence: TGCAGTGCTAGAGAGCGGGCAGTAGATACGCAGTATTTT.

The rearrangement links TRBV7-9 to TRBJ2-3; 12 nucleotides agree with TRBD2. CDR1 and CDR2 (germline): SEHNR, FQNEAQ (reference sequence). The CDR3 has 14 amino acids. The trim removed 11 bases at V and 2 bases at J, leaving 5 bases unmatched. This CDR3 is CAAGLAGLTDTQYF. CDR3 bases: TGTGCCGCAGGACTAGCGGGACTCACAGATACGCAGTATTTT.

There are a few counts of this clonotype. The J gene is TRBJ1-1, the V gene TRBV25-1; no firm D call. The CDR3 runs 16 residues. From germline, CDR1 is MGHDK and CDR2 SYGVNS. The V gene lost 3 bases and the J gene lost 0 bases, with 14 bases spanning the gap. The CDR3 nucleotides are TGTGCCAGCAGTGATGTGATCGCAGGAGTGAACACTGAAGCTTTCTTT. As protein: CASSDVIAGVNTEAFF.

This clonotype is medium-sized (0.01 to 0.1%) within its sample. This chain uses TRBV20-1 with TRBJ1-1; D gene ambiguous. V lost 1 base, J lost 9 bases, and 18 bases lay in between. The CDR3 contains 14 residues. Germline CDR1 and CDR2: DFQATT and SNEGSKA (reference sequence). This CDR3 reads CSARVIRVPTQAFF. In DNA, the CDR3 is TGCAGTGCTAGAGTTATAAGGGTCCCTACTCAAGCTTTCTTT.